The clone carrying this T cell receptor (beta chain) was observed a single time. The sample originates from a study of control samples from healthy donors and cancer patients. This CDR3 spans 15 amino acids. CDR1 and CDR2 (germline): SGHTA, FQGNSA. The germline V and J ends were trimmed by 5 bases and 1 base, with 13 bases remaining between them. The assay was immunoSEQ multiplex PCR, and TCRdb's table has in-frame clones only and misses some. Seen here are around 170,000 clones, around nine tenths observed once, and the top ten hold approximately 1.5%. The TCR originated in a man between 25 and 39 years old in good health. What was sequenced was blood. The rearrangement uses TRBV7-2 and TRBJ2-3; maybe TRBD1 (5 bases). In DNA, the CDR3 is TGTGCCAGCAGCCAAGCAGCAGGGCGCACAGATACGCAGTATTTT. It codes for CASSQAAGRTDTQYF.